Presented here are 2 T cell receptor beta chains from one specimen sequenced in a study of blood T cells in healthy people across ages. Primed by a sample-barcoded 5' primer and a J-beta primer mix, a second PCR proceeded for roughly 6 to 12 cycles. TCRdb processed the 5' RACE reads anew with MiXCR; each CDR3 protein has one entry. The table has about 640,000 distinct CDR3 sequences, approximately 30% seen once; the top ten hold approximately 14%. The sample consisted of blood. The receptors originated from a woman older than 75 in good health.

For the CDR3, the DNA is TGTGCCAGCAGCGGGACCGGGACATATGACGAGCAGTACTTC. As protein: CASSGTGTYDEQYF. V and J are TRBV7-9 and TRBJ2-7; maybe TRBD1 (6 bases). Germline V gene sequence: CDR1 SEHNR, CDR2 FQNEAQ (reference sequence). V lost 5 bases, J lost 5 bases, and 16 bases lay in between. The length of the CDR3 is 14 residues.

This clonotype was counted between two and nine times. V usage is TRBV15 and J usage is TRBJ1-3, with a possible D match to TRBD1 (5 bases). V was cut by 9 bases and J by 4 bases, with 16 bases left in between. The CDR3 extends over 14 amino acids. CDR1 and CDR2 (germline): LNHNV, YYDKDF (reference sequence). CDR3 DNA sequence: TGTGCCACGACCAGAGGGGTAGCAGGAAACACCATATATTTT. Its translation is CATTRGVAGNTIYF.